The 26 T cell receptor beta chains listed next were all sequenced from one sample in a study of T cells in Graves' hyperthyroidism and ophthalmopathy. Regions amplified from RNA transcripts were the TCR beta CDR3 regions. In the first-round RT-PCR of the TCR CDR3, the HTBI primer set was used. TCRdb processed the multiplex PCR reads anew with MiXCR; each CDR3 protein has one entry. The profile shows 300,000 to 450,000 distinct CDR3 sequences, roughly 15% of them singletons. Sample: blood. The receptors come from a woman aged 30 to 39 with Graves' ophthalmopathy.

There are a few counts of this clonotype. The chain uses TRBV6-1 and TRBJ1-1; maybe TRBD1 (5 bases). The CDR3 spans 17 residues. Germline V gene lookup returns CDR1 MNHNS and CDR2 SASEGT. Trimming removed 7 bases from V and 0 bases from J, with 21 bases in between. The CDR3 nucleotides are TGTGCCAGCAACCCGGGGCGACTTGGGGTTGTGAACACTGAAGCTTTCTTT. Residues: CASNPGRLGVVNTEAFF.

This sequence joins TRBV5-4 and TRBJ2-5; 9 nucleotides match TRBD1. V shed 4 bases and J 1 base; nucleotides not matched to a gene: 8. Per the germline V gene, CDR1 is SGHNT and CDR2 is YYREEE (reference sequence). The length of the CDR3 is 16 residues. CDR3 residues: CASSPKTGGSQETQYF. Here the CDR3 DNA reads TGTGCCAGCAGCCCCAAGACAGGGGGATCCCAAGAGACCCAGTACTTC.

V gene TRBV6-1 combines with J gene TRBJ2-2, with 9 bases lining up with TRBD1. Unmatched junction bases numbered 6, after V lost 6 bases and J lost 4 bases. Germline-derived CDR1 and CDR2 are MNHNS and SASEGT. CDR3 length equals 15 residues. The CDR3 spells CASSWGQGFTGELFF. In nucleotides, the CDR3 is TGTGCCAGCAGCTGGGGACAGGGATTCACCGGGGAGCTGTTTTTT.

The table lists this clonotype with many counts. The chain joins TRBV3-1 to TRBJ1-2; 10 positions match TRBD1. The CDR3 consists of 12 residues. V was pared by 2 bases and J by 14 bases, with 5 bases of the junction left unmatched. The V gene's germline CDR1 is LGHDT and CDR2 YNNKEL (reference sequence). CDR3 amino acids: CASSQRDRGCTF. The CDR3 bases are TGTGCCAGCAGCCAAAGGGACAGGGGATGTACCTTC.

This clonotype occurred many times. The chain joins TRBV2 to TRBJ1-2; D is unclear. Trimming shortened V by 3 bases and J by 4 bases, and 18 bases separated the two germline ends. Germline values: CDR1 SNHLY, CDR2 FYNNEI. The CDR3 totals 16 residues. The CDR3 region is CASSEAVGGYSYGYTF. Here the CDR3 DNA reads TGTGCCAGCAGTGAGGCCGTGGGAGGGTACAGCTATGGCTACACCTTC.

Remarks on this clonotype: A much larger clone lies one base from this, so it may be a read error. The chain joins TRBV20-1 to TRBJ1-2; TRBD1 matches at 12 bases. Germline trimming cut 5 bases from V and 4 bases from J; bases unmatched to any gene: 14. The CDR3 consists of 17 residues. Germline loops: CDR1 DFQATT, CDR2 SNEGSKA (reference sequence). The CDR3 region is CSALARDRGPHAYGYTF. The CDR3 coding sequence is TGCAGTGCTTTGGCCCGGGACAGGGGGCCCCACGCCTATGGCTACACCTTC.

Ten or more counts support this clonotype. The chain recombines TRBV28 with TRBJ2-7; D uncertain. CDR1 is MDHEN, CDR2 SYDVKM, per germline. The length of the CDR3 is 13 residues. Trimming shortened V by 6 bases and J by 6 bases, and 15 bases separated the two germline ends. The CDR3 region has the DNA TGTGCCAGCAGCACGCAGGTAACGGTCGAGCAGTACTTC. It codes for CASSTQVTVEQYF.

V gene TRBV6-4 combines with J gene TRBJ2-1; TRBD2 might be the D (7 bases). Germline V gene sequence: CDR1 MRHNA, CDR2 SNTAGT. The CDR3 spans 14 residues. V shed 3 bases and J shed 9 bases, with 15 bases lying between them. The CDR3 sequence is CASSEGGAVSEQFF. The CDR3, as DNA: TGTGCCAGCAGTGAGGGGGGGGCCGTCAGTGAGCAGTTCTTC.

This clonotype was seen repeatedly, ten times or more. The V call is TRBV2, the J call TRBJ2-7; the D gene is possibly TRBD1 (6 bases). The V gene lost 6 bases and the J gene lost 0 bases, with 9 bases spanning the gap. This CDR3 is built from 13 residues. Per the germline V gene, CDR1 is SNHLY and CDR2 is FYNNEI. CDR3 sequence reads: CASSRDTSYEQYF. CDR3 nucleotide sequence: TGTGCCAGCAGCCGGGACACCTCCTACGAGCAGTACTTC.

This clonotype was detected ten times or more. The V gene is TRBV28, the J gene TRBJ1-1, with D perhaps matching TRBD1 (5 bases). V was cut by 3 bases and J by 10 bases, with 12 bases left in between. Germline V gene data show CDR1 as MDHEN and CDR2 as SYDVKM. The CDR3 loop spans 12 amino acids. DNA for the CDR3: TGTGCCAGCAGTTTGCCTGGAGGGGTAGCTTTCTTT. Protein sequence: CASSLPGGVAFF.

This clonotype was seen many times. The CDR3 bases are TGTGCCAGCAGCCTGTGGTCAGGGAGGGATTCACCCCTCCACTTT. Translated: CASSLWSGRDSPLHF. This chain links TRBV11-1 with TRBJ1-6; TRBD1 is a possible D gene (5 bases). The CDR3 length is 15 residues. V was shortened by 5 bases and J by 8 bases, with 16 bases between the two germline ends. CDR1 is SGHAT and CDR2 is FQDESV in the germline V gene (reference sequence).

This clonotype was detected a few times. J is TRBJ2-7 and V is TRBV5-4; D remains unclear. The ends were cut back, 1 base at V and 5 bases at J, with 10 bases in the middle. Germline CDR1 and CDR2: SGHNT and YYREEE (reference sequence). CDR3 length: 13 residues. As DNA, the CDR3 is TGTGCCAGCAGCTTGATGACTCGGGACGAGCAGTACTTC. This sequence encodes CASSLMTRDEQYF.

This clonotype was seen many times. The chain carries TRBV10-3 and TRBJ1-2; 7 bases align to TRBD1. The CDR3 consists of 15 residues. Looked up from germline, CDR1 is ENHRY and CDR2 is SYGVKD. J was trimmed by 4 bases and V by 5 bases; bases with no gene match: 10. The CDR3 loop reads CAISTRDRHPYGYTF. Here the CDR3 DNA reads TGTGCCATCAGTACCCGGGACAGACACCCCTATGGCTACACCTTC.

This clonotype was observed a handful of times. The chain couples TRBV9 to TRBJ1-1; D ambiguous. Per germline, CDR1 SGDLS and CDR2 YYNGEE. Trimming stripped 4 bases from V and 4 bases from J, with 11 bases between. The CDR3 is made up of 13 amino acids. The CDR3 bases are TGTGCCAGCAGCACGAGCGTCGGCACTGAAGCTTTCTTT. This gives the protein CASSTSVGTEAFF. Full variable domain (remainder filled in from reference TRBV9 and TRBJ1-1): DSGVTQTPKHLITATGQRVTLRCSPRSGDLSVYWYQQSLDQGLQFLIQYYNGEERAKGNILERFSAQQFPDLHSELNLSSLELGDSALYFCASSTSVGTEAFFGQGTRLTVV.

This clonotype was seen only a few times. The chain links TRBV7-6 to TRBJ2-2, with 8 bases identical to TRBD2. CDR1 is SGHVS, CDR2 FNYEAQ, per germline. The CDR3 runs to 20 residues. The V gene end was trimmed by 1 base and the J gene end by 1 base; junction bases not matched to a gene: 14. This CDR3 is CASSLELGRAGVWNTGELFF. CDR3 in DNA: TGTGCCAGCAGCTTAGAATTGGGCCGAGCGGGGGTATGGAACACCGGGGAGCTGTTTTTT. Combining the CDR3 with reference TRBV7-6 and TRBJ2-2 gives the whole variable domain GAGVSQSPRYKVTKRGQDVALRCDPISGHVSLYWYRQALGQGPEFLTYFNYEAQQDKSGLPNDRFSAERPEGSISTLTIQRTEQRDSAMYRCASSLELGRAGVWNTGELFFGEGSRLTVL.

This clonotype has a handful of counts. The V and J genes are TRBV7-6 and TRBJ1-4, with D possibly TRBD1 on 6 matching bases. Trimming pared 4 bases from V and 8 bases from J, leaving 14 bases between. From germline, CDR1 is SGHVS and CDR2 FNYEAQ. This CDR3 is 14 amino acids long. The CDR3 is CASSSGDEGEKLFF. CDR3 sequence (DNA): TGTGCCAGCAGCTCAGGGGACGAGGGAGAAAAACTGTTTTTT.

This chain uses TRBV19 with TRBJ2-5; 8 positions match TRBD2. The germline V gene has CDR1 LNHDA and CDR2 SQIVND (reference sequence). With V trimmed by 1 base and J by 4 bases, 5 bases remained unmatched. The CDR3 runs 15 residues. CDR3 region: CASSIGLALGETQYF. The CDR3 coding sequence is TGTGCCAGTAGTATAGGACTAGCGCTCGGAGAGACCCAGTACTTC.

This clonotype was seen ten or more times. V is TRBV5-1 and J is TRBJ2-5; D is perhaps TRBD1 (5 bases). With 1 base removed from V and 4 bases from J, the gap between germline ends came to 14 bases. This CDR3 spans 15 amino acids. Germline CDR1 is SGHRS and CDR2 is YFSETQ. CDR3 sequence reads: CASSLLPAGSETQYF. The CDR3 nucleotides read TGCGCCAGCAGCTTGCTGCCGGCAGGGTCAGAGACCCAGTACTTC.

This clonotype was counted many times. The chain joins TRBV4-2 to TRBJ2-5; D possibly corresponds to TRBD1 (6 bases). Per germline, CDR1 LGHNA and CDR2 YNFKEQ. V lost 2 bases, J lost 0 bases, and 7 bases lay in between. The CDR3 extends over 14 amino acids. The CDR3 DNA sequence: TGTGCCAGCAGCCAACAGGGGAACCAAGAGACCCAGTACTTC. Translation gives CASSQQGNQETQYF.

Details on this clonotype: One base away lies a much larger clone, so this may be a sequencing read error. This chain links TRBV28 with TRBJ2-3, with 14 bases matching TRBD2. Germline CDR1 MDHEN, CDR2 SYDVKM. Germline trimming cut 2 bases from V and 10 bases from J; bases unmatched to any gene: 11. The CDR3 totals 17 residues. The CDR3, as DNA: TGTGCCAGCAGTTTAAGACTAGCGGGGGGGGGCCGTGATGCGCAGTATTTT. Translation: CASSLRLAGGGRDAQYF. Complete variable domain (other parts from reference TRBV28 and TRBJ2-3): DVKVTQSSRYLVKRTGEKVFLECVQDMDHENMFWYRQDPGLGLRLIYFSYDVKMKEKGDIPEGYSVSREKKERFSLILESASTNQTSMYLCASSLRLAGGGRDAQYFGPGTRLTVL.

The table lists this clonotype with many counts. The chain couples TRBV28 to TRBJ2-3; 7 positions agree with TRBD2. Trimming removed 1 base from V and 0 bases from J; junction bases left unmatched: 7. Germline CDR1 is MDHEN and CDR2 is SYDVKM. The CDR3 consists of 17 residues. CDR3 protein: CASSLLAGGTSTDTQYF. For the CDR3, the DNA is TGTGCCAGCAGTTTATTAGCGGGCGGGACTAGCACAGATACGCAGTATTTT.

This clonotype was seen at least ten times. This chain links TRBV12-3 or TRBV12-4 with TRBJ2-5; the match to TRBD1 covers 7 bases. Unmatched junction bases numbered 8, after V lost 6 bases and J lost 4 bases. The CDR3 runs to 14 residues. The CDR3 loop reads CASSHDRVRETQYF. Written as DNA, the CDR3 is TGTGCCAGCAGCCATGACAGGGTTCGAGAGACCCAGTACTTC.

This clonotype showed up many times. This chain joins TRBV12-5 and TRBJ1-1; D is ambiguous. Trimming pared 6 bases from V and 1 base from J, leaving 9 bases between. The germline V gene encodes CDR1 LGHNT and CDR2 FRNRAP. CDR3 length equals 13 residues. The CDR3 DNA sequence: TGTGCTAGTGGAATGGGATCGAACACTGAAGCTTTCTTT. This encodes CASGMGSNTEAFF.

This clonotype was observed many times. A junction end diverges from the germline sequence, so it may reflect a read error. The V call is TRBV11-3, the J call TRBJ2-5; D remains ambiguous. The CDR3 is 13 amino acids. Germline CDR1 and CDR2: SGHNT and YENEEA. This CDR3 reads CASSLAPREAQYF. CDR3 in DNA: TGTGCCAGCAGCTTAGCCCCCAGAGAGGCCCAGTACTTC.

This clonotype came up a few times. The V gene is TRBV15, the J gene TRBJ1-1; D is uncertain. Trimming removed 3 bases from V and 8 bases from J, with 13 bases in between. Germline V CDR1 and CDR2: LNHNV, YYDKDF (reference sequence). CDR3 size: 13 residues. DNA of the CDR3: TGTGCCACCAGCAGGGGTCGGGGAGAGGAAGCTTTCTTT. Residues: CATSRGRGEEAFF.

This clonotype was seen more than once but under ten times. The chain uses TRBV6-1 and TRBJ2-1, with 9 nucleotides matching TRBD1. Looked up from germline, CDR1 is MNHNS and CDR2 is SASEGT. Trimming took 8 bases from V and 4 from J; bases not matched to a gene: 3. The CDR3 loop spans 13 amino acids. CDR3 nucleotides: TGTGCCAGCGGGACAGGGACTTACAATGAGCAGTTCTTC. It specifies CASGTGTYNEQFF.